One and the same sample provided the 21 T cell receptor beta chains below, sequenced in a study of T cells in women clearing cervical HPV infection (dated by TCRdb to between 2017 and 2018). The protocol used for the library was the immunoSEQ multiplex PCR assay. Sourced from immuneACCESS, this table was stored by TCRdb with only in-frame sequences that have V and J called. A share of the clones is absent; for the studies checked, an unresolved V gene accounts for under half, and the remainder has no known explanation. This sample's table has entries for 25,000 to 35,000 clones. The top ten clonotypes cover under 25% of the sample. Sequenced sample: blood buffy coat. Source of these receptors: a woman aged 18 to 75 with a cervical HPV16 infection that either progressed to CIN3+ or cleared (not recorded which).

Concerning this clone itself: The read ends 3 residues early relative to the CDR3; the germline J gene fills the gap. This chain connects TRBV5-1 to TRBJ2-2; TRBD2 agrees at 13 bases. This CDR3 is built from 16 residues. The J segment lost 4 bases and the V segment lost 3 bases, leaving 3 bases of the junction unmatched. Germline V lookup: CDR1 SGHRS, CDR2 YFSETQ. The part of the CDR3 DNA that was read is TGCGCCAGCAGCTGGACTAGCGGGAGTCCCACCGGGGAG. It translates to CASSWTSGSPTGE. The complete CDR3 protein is CASSWTSGSPTGELFF.

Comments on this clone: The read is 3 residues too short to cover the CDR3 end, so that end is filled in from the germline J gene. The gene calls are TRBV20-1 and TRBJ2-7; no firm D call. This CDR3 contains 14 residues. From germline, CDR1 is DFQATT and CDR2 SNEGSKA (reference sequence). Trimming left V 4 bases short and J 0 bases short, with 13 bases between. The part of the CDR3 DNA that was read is TGCAGTGCTACTAATAGCCGGAGCTCCTACGAG. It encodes CSATNSRSSYE. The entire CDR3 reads CSATNSRSSYEQYF.

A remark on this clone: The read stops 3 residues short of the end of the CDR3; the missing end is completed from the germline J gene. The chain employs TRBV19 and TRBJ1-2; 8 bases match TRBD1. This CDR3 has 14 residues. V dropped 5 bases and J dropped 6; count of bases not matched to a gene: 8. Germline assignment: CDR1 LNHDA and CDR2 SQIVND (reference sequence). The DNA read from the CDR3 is TGTGCCAGTAGTGCCGCCGACAGGGGTAATGGC. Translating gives CASSAADRGNG. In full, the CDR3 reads CASSAADRGNGYTF.

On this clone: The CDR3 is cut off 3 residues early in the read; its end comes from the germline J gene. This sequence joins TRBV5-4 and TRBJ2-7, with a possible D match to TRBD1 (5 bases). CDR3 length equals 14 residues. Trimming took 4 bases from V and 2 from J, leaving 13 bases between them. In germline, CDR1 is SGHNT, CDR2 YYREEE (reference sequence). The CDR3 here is CASSVDSNPYEQYF. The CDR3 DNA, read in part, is TGTGCCAGCAGCGTAGACAGTAATCCCTACGAG.

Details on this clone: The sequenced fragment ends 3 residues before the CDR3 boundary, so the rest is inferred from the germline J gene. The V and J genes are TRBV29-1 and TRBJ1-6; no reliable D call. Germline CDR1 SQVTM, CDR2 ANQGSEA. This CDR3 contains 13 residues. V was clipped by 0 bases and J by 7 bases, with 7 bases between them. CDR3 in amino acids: CSVEDRGNSPLHF. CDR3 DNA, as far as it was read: TGCAGCGTTGAAGATCGAGGGAATTCACCC.

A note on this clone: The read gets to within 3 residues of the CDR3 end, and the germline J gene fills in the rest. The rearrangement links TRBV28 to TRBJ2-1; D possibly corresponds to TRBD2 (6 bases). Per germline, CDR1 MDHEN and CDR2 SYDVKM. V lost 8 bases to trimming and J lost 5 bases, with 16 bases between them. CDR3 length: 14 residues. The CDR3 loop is CASQTGLPHNEQFF. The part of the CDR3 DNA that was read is TGTGCCAGCCAGACGGGACTTCCTCACAATGAG.

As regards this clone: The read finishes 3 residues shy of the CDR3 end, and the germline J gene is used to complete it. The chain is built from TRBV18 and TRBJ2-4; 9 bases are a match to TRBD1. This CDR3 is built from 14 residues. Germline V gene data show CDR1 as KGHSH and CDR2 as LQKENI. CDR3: CASSPGQGTYGQYF. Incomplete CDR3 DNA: TGTGCCAGCTCACCAGGACAGGGGACCTATGGT.

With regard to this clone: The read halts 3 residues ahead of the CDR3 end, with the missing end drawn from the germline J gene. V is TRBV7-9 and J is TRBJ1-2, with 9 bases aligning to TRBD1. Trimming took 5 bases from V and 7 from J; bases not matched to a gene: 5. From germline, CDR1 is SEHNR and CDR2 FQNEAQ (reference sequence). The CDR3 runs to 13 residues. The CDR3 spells CASSTDRGGGYTF. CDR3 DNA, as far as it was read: TGTGCCAGCAGCACGGACAGGGGAGGTGGC.

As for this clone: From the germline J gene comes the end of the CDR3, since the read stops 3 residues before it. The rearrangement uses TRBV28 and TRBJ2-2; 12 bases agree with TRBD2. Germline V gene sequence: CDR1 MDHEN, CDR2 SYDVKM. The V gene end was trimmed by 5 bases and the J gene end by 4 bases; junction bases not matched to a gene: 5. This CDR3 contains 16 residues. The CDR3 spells CASSATSGRRTGELFF. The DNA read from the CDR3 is TGTGCCAGCAGTGCTACTAGCGGGAGGCGCACCGGGGAG. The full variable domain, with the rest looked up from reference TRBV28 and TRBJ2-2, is DVKVTQSSRYLVKRTGEKVFLECVQDMDHENMFWYRQDPGLGLRLIYFSYDVKMKEKGDIPEGYSVSREKKERFSLILESASTNQTSMYLCASSATSGRRTGELFFGEGSRLTVL.

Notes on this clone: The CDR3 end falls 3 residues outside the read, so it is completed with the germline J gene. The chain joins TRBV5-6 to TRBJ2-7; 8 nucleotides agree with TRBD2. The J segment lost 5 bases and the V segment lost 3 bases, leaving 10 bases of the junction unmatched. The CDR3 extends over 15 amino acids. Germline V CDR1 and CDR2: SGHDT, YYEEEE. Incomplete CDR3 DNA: TGTGCCAGCAGCTCCGGGGGGGGCGATTTCGACGAG. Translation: CASSSGGGDFDE. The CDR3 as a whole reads CASSSGGGDFDEQYF. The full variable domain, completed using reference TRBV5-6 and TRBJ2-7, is DAGVTQSPTHLIKTRGQQVTLRCSPKSGHDTVSWYQQALGQGPQFIFQYYEEEERQRGNFPDRFSGHQFPNYSSELNVNALLLGDSALYLCASSSGGGDFDEQYFGPGTRLTVT.

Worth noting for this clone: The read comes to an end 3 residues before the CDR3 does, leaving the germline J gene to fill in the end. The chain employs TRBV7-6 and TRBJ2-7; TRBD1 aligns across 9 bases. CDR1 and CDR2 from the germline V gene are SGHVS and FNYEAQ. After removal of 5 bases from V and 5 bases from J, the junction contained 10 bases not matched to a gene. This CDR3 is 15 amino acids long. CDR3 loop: CASSPDRGSKNEQYF. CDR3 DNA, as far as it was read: TGTGCCAGCAGCCCGGACAGGGGTTCGAAAAACGAG.

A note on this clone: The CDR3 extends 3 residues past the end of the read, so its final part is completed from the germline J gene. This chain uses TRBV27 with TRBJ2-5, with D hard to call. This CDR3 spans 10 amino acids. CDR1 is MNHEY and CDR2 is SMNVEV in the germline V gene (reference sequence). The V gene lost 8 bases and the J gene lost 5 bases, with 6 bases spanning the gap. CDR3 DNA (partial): TGTGCCAGCCTCCGGGAGACC. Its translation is CASLRET. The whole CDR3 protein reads CASLRETQYF.

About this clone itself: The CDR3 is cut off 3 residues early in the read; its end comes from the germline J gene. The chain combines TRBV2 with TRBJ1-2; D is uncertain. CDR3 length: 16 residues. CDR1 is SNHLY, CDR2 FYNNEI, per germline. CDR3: CASITSGSVNSYDYTF. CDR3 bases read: TGTGCCAGCATAACTAGCGGGAGCGTCAACTCCTACGAC.

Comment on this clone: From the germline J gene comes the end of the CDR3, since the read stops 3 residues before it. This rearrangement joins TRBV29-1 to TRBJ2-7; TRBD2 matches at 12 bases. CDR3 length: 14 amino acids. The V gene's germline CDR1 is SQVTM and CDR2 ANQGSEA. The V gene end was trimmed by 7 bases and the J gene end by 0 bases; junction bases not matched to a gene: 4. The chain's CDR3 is CSALTSGSSYEQYF. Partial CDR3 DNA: TGCAGCGCCCTGACTAGCGGGAGCTCCTACGAG.

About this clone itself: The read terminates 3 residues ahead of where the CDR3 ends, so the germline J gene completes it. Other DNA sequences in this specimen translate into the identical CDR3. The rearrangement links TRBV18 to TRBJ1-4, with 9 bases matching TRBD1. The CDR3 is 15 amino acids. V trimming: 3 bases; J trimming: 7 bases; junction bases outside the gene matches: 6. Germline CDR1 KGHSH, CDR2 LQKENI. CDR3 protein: CASSPPGQGGEKLFF. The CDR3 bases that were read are TGTGCCAGCTCACCCCCGGGACAGGGAGGTGAAAAA. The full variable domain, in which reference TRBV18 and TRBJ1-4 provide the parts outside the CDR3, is NAGVMQNPRHLVRRRGQEARLRCSPMKGHSHVYWYRQLPEEGLKFMVYLQKENIIDESGMPKERFSAEFPKEGPSILRIQQVVRGDSAAYFCASSPPGQGGEKLFFGSGTQLSVL.

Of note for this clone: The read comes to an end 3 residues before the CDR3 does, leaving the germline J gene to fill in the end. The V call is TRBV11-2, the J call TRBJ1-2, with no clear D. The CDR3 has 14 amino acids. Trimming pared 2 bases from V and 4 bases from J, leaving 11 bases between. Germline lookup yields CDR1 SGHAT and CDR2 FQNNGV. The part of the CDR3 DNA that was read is TGTGCCAGCAGCTTAAGTAGGGTAGGCTATGGC. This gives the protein CASSLSRVGYG. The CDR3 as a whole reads CASSLSRVGYGYTF.

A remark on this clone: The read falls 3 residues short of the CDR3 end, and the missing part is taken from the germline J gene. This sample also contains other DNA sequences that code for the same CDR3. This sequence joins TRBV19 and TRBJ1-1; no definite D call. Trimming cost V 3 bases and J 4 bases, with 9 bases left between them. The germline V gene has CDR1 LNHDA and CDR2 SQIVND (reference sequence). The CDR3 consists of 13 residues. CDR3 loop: CASSISRGTEAFF. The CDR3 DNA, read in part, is TGTGCCAGTAGTATCAGTCGGGGCACTGAA.

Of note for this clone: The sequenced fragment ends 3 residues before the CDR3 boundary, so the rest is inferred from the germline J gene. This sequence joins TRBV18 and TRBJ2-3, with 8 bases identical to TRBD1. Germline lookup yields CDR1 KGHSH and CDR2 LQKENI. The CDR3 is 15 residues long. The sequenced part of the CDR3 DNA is TGTGCCAGCTCCCCAGGACAGGGTCGCAATCAGCCG. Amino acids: CASSPGQGRNQP. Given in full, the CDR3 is CASSPGQGRNQPQYF.

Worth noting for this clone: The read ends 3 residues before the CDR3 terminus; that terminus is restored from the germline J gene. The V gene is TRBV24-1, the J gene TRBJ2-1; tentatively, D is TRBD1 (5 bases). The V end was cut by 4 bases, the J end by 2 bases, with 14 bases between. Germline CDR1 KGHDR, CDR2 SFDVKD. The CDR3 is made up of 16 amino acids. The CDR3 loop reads CATSDPQGPTYNEQFF. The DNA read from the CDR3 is TGTGCCACCAGTGACCCCCAGGGCCCCACCTACAATGAG.

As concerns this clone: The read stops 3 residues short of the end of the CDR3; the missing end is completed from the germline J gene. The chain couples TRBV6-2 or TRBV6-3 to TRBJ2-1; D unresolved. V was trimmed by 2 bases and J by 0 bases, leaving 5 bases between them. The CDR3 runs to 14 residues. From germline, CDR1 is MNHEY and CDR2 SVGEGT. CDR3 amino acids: CASSYDSSYNEQFF. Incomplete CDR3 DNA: TGTGCCAGCAGTTACGATAGCTCCTACAATGAG.

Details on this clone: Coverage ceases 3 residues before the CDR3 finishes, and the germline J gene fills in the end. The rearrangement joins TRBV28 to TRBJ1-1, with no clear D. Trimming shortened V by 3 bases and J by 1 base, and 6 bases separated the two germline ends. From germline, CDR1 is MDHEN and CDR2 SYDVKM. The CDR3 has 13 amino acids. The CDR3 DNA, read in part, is TGTGCCAGCAGTTTCGCGGAGAACACTGAA. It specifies CASSFAENTE. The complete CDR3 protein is CASSFAENTEAFF.